Sequencing of this TCR beta chain was carried out in a study of blood T cell repertoires in COVID-19. Study background: Samples taken during acute and convalescent COVID-19 were collected in the United States, Italy and Spain. From T cells, B-cell-depleted T cells, or PBMCs came the material, which was cDNA or gDNA.

Original processing methods: By means of reference gene primer amplification, nucleated cell counts were estimated. Generated by immunoSEQ multiplex PCR, the TCRdb table keeps only in-frame clones and is missing some. V, J and clone size derive from that table, while D and trimming were established from the DNA sequence. Of just over 250,000 clones in the sample, around 90% were seen once. Followed longitudinally, the Seattle patients had been enrolled during active infection. There are 13 residues in the CDR3. Trimming shortened V by 3 bases and J by 10 bases, and 17 bases separated the two germline ends. Germline CDR1 SGHRS, CDR2 YFSETQ.

The chain has TRBV5-1 and TRBJ2-7; D is unclear. This receptor was identified in a woman aged 70-85 years with COVID-19, enrolled during active disease. The material sequenced was peripheral blood. The CDR3 DNA sequence: TGCGCCAGCAGCTCCTCCCCGCAGGTCGGTCAGTACTTC. Translating it yields CASSSSPQVGQYF.